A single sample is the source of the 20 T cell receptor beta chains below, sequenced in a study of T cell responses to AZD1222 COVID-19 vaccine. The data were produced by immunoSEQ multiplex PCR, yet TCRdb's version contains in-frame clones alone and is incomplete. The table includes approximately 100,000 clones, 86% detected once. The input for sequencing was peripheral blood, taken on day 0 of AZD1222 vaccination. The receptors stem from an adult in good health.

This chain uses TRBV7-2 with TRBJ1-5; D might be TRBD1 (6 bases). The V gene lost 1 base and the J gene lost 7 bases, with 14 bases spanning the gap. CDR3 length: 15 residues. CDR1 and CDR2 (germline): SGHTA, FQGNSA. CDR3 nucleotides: TGTGCCAGCAGCTTAGTGGGCAGGGGAGAGCAGCCCCAGCATTTT. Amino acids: CASSLVGRGEQPQHF.

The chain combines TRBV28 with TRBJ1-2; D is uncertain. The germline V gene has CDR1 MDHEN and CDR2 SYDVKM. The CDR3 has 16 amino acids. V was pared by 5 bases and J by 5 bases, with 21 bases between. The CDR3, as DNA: TGTGCCAGCAGTCCGCCGACCGCCCGGACGGGGTATGGCTACACCTTC. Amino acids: CASSPPTARTGYGYTF.

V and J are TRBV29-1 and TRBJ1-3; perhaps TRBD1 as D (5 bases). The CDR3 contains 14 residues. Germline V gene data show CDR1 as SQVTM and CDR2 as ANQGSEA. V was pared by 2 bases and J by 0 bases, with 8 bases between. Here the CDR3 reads CSVEPGGSGNTIYF. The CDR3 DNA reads TGCAGCGTTGAACCTGGGGGCTCTGGAAACACCATATATTTT.

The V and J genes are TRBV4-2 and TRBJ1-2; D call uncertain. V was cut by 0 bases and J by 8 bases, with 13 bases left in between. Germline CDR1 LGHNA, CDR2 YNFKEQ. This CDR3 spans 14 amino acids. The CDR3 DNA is TGTGCCAGCAGCCAAGAGAGTTCTCCAAGCGGCTACACCTTC. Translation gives CASSQESSPSGYTF.

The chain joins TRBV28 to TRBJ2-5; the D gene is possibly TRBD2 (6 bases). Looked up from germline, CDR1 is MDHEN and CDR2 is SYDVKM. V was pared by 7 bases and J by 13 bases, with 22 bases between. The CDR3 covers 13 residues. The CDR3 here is CASNVVGGDRGYF. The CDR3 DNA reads TGTGCCAGCAACGTGGTCGGCGGGGACCGAGGGTACTTC.

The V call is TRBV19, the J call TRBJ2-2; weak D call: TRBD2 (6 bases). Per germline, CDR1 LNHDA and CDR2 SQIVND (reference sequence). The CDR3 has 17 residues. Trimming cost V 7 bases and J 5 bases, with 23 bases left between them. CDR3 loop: CASTHPGGRGVTGELFF. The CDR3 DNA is TGTGCCAGTACCCACCCGGGTGGGCGCGGGGTTACCGGGGAGCTGTTTTTT.

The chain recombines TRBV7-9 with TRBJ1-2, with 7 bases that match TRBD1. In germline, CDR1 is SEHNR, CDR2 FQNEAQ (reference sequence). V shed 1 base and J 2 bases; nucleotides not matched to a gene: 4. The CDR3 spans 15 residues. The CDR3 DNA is TGTGCCAGCAGCTTAGGGAGGGGGCCCAACTATGGCTACACCTTC. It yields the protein CASSLGRGPNYGYTF.

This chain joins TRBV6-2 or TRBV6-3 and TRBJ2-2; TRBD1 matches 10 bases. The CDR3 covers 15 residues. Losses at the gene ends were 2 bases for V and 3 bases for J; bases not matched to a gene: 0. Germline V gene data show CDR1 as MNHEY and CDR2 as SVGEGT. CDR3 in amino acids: CASSYGTGDTGELFF. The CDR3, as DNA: TGTGCCAGCAGTTACGGGACAGGGGACACCGGGGAGCTGTTTTTT.

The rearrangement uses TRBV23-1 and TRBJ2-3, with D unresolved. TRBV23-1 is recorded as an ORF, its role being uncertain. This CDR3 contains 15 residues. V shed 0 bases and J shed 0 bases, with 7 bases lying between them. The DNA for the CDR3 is TGCGCCAGCAGTCAATCTTGCACTAGCACAGATACGCAGTATTTT. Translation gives CASSQSCTSTDTQYF.

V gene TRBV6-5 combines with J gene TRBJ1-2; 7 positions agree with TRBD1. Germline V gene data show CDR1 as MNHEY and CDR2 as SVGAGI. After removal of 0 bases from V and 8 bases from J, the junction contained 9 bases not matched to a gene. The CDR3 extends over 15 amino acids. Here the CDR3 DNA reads TGTGCCAGCAGTTACTCGGAGGGGGCGCCCGGAGGCTACACCTTC. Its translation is CASSYSEGAPGGYTF.

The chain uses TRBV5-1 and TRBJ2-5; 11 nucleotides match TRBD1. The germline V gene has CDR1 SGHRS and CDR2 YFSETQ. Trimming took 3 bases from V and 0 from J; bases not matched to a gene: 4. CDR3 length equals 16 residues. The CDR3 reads CASSWGQGGNQETQYF. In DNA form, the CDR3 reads TGCGCCAGCAGCTGGGGACAGGGGGGAAACCAAGAGACCCAGTACTTC. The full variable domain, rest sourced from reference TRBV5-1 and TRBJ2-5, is KAGVTQTPRYLIKTRGQQVTLSCSPISGHRSVSWYQQTPGQGLQFLFEYFSETQRNKGNFPGRFSGRQFSNSRSEMNVSTLELGDSALYLCASSWGQGGNQETQYFGPGTRLLVL.

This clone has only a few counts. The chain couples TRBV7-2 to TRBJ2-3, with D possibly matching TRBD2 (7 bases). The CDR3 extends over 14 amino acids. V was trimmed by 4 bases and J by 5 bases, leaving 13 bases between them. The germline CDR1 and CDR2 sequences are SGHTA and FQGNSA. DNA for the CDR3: TGTGCCAGCAGCTCCGAGGGGGGGGAAGATACGCAGTATTTT. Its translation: CASSSEGGEDTQYF.

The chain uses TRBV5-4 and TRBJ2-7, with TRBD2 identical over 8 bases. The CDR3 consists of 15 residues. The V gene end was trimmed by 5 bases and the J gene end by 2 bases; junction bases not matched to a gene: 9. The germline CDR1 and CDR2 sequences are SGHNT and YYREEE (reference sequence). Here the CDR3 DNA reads TGTGCCAGCAGGGACGGGGGGGGCGACACCTACGAGCAGTACTTC. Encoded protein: CASRDGGGDTYEQYF.

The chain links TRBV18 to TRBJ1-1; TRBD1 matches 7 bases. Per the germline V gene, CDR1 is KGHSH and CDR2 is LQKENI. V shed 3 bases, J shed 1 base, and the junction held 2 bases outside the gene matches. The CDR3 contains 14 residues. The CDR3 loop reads CASSPGQKNTEAFF. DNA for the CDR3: TGTGCCAGCTCACCGGGACAGAAGAACACTGAAGCTTTCTTT.

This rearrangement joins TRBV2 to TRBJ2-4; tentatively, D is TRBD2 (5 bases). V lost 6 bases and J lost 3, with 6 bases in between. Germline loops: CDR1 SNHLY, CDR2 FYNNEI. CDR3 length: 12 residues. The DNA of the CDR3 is TGTGCCAGCAGCGACTACAAAAACATTCAGTACTTC. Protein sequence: CASSDYKNIQYF.

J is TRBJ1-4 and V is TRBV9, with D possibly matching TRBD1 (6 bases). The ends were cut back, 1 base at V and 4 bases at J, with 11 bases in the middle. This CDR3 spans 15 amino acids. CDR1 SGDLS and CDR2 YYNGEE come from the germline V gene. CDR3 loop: CASSVYGQNNEKLFF. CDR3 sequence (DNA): TGTGCCAGCAGCGTATATGGACAGAATAATGAAAAACTGTTTTTT. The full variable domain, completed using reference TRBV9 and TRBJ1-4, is DSGVTQTPKHLITATGQRVTLRCSPRSGDLSVYWYQQSLDQGLQFLIQYYNGEERAKGNILERFSAQQFPDLHSELNLSSLELGDSALYFCASSVYGQNNEKLFFGSGTQLSVL.

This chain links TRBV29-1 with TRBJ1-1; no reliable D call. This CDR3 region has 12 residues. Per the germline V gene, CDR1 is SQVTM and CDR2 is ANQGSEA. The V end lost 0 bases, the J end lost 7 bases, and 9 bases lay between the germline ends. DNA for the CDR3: TGCAGCGTTGAAGAGGACGGAGATGAAGCTTTCTTT. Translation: CSVEEDGDEAFF.

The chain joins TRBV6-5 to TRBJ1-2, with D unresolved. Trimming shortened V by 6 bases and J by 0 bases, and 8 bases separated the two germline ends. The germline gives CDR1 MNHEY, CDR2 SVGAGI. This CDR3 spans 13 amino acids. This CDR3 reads CASRRDANYGYTF. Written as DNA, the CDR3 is TGTGCCAGCAGAAGAGACGCTAACTATGGCTACACCTTC.

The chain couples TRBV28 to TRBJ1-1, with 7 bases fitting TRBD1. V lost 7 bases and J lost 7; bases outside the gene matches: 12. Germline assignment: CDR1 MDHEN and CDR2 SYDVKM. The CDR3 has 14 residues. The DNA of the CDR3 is TGTGCCAGCAATACGAACAGGGGTAACCTTGAAGCTTTCTTT. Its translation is CASNTNRGNLEAFF.

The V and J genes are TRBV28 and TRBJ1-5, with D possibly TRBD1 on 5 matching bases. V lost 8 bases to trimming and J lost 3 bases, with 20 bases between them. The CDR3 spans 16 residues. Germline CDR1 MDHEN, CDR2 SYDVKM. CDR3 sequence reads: CASVAGRGKVNQPQHF. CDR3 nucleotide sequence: TGTGCCAGCGTCGCAGGGAGAGGGAAAGTCAATCAGCCCCAGCATTTT.